This T cell receptor (beta chain) was profiled in a study of graft-versus-host responses after intestinal transplantation. Study information: After anti-thymocyte globulin induction, recipients took tacrolimus and steroids for three to four years.

The table came from immunoSEQ multiplex PCR; TCRdb's copy has only in-frame clones and leaves some out. This table holds tens of thousands of clones, 89% found once. As for this clone: Its antigen is not identified.

This CDR3 has 16 amino acids. Germline CDR1 PRHDT, CDR2 FYEKMQ (reference sequence). V lost 5 bases to trimming and J lost 1 base; unmatched junction nucleotides: 6. Whole-study results and caveats: Detection of GvH clones occurred in recipient marrow, and some had their first appearance in ileum or blood. Early post-transplant HvG declines showed an association with peak circulating GvH clone levels.

This receptor was taken from a human donor who received an intestinal transplant. The chain employs TRBV13 and TRBJ2-1; 9 positions match TRBD1. The sample was unstimulated CD8+ T cells sorted from spleen or lymph node cells, taken before intestinal transplant. Here the CDR3 reads CASSARTGESYNEQFF. The CDR3 nucleotides are TGTGCCAGCAGCGCCCGGACAGGGGAGTCCTACAATGAGCAGTTCTTC.